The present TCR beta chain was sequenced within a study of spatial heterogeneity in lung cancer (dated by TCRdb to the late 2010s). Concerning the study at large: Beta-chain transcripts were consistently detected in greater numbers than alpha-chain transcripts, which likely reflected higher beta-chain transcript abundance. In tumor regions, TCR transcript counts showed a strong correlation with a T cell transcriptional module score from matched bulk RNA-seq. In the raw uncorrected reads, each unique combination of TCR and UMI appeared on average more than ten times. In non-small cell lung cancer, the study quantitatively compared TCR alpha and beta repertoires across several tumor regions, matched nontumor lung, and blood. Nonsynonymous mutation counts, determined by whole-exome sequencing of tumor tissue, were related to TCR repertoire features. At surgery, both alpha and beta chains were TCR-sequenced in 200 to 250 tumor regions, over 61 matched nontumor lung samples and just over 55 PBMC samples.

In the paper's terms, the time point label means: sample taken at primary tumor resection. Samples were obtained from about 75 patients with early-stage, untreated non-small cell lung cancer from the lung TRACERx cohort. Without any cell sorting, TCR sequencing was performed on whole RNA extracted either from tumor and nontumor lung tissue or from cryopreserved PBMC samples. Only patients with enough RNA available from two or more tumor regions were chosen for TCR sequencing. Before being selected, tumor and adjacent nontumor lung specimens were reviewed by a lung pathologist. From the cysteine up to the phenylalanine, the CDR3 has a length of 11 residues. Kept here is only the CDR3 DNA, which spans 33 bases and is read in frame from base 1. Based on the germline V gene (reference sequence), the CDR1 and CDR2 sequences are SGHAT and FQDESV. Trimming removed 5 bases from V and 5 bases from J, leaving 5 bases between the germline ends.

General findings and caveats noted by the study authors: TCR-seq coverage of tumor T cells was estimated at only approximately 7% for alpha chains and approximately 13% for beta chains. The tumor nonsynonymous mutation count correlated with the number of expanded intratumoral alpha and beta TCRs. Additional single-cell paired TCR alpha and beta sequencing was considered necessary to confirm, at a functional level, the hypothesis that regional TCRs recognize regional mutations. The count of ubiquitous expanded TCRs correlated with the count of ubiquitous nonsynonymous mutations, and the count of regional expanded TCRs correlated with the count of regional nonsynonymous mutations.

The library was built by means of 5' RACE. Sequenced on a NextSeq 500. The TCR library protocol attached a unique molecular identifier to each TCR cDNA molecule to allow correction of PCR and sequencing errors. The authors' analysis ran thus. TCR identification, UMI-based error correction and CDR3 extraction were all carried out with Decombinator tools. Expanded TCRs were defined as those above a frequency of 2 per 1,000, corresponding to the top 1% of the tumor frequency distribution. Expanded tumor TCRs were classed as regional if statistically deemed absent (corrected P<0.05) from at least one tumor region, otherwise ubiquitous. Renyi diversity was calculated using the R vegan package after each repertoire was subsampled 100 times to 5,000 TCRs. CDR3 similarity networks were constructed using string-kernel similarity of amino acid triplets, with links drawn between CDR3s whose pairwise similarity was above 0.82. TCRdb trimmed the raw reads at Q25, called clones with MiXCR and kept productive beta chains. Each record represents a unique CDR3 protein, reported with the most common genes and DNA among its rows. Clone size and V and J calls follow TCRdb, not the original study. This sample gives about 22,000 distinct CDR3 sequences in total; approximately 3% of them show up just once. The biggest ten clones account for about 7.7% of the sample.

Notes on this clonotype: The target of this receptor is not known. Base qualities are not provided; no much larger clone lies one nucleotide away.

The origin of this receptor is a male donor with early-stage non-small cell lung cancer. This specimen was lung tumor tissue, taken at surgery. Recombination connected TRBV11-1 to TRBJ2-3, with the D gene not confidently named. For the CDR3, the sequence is CASSPLDTQYF. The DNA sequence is TGTGCCAGCAGCCCTCTAGATACGCAGTATTTT.